The 13 T cell receptor beta chains below were found in one sample sequenced in a study of cytomegalovirus exposure and HLA in healthy donors. The PCR used 60 Vbeta and 13 Jbeta primers. The repertoire was sequenced with immunoSEQ multiplex PCR; TCRdb's copy has only in-frame clones and lacks some. The top ten hold about 5.4% of the sample, which has fewer than 200,000 clones, almost 75% seen once. Sequenced: PBMCs. These receptors were taken from a woman in her late teens or twenties in good health and CMV-seropositive.

J is TRBJ2-7 and V is TRBV30, with TRBD2 matching over 8 bases. The CDR3 loop spans 15 amino acids. The germline V gene has CDR1 GTSNPN and CDR2 SVGIG (reference sequence). V lost 0 bases, J lost 2 bases, and 6 bases stayed unmatched. CDR3 residues: CAWSVLGRGAYEQYF. The CDR3 DNA sequence: TGTGCCTGGAGTGTACTCGGGCGGGGGGCCTACGAGCAGTACTTC.

The V and J genes are TRBV5-1 and TRBJ1-1, with D perhaps matching TRBD1 (6 bases). The CDR3 extends over 13 amino acids. V was cut by 7 bases and J by 2 bases, with 12 bases left in between. The germline V gene has CDR1 SGHRS and CDR2 YFSETQ. In DNA, the CDR3 is TGCGCCAGCCGACAGGAGATAAACACTGAAGCTTTCTTT. The encoded protein is CASRQEINTEAFF. Full variable domain (remainder filled in from reference TRBV5-1 and TRBJ1-1): KAGVTQTPRYLIKTRGQQVTLSCSPISGHRSVSWYQQTPGQGLQFLFEYFSETQRNKGNFPGRFSGRQFSNSRSEMNVSTLELGDSALYLCASRQEINTEAFFGQGTRLTVV.

This chain links TRBV9 with TRBJ2-7, with D perhaps matching TRBD1 (6 bases). V was clipped by 4 bases and J by 6 bases, with 20 bases between them. The CDR3 contains 15 residues. Germline V gene lookup returns CDR1 SGDLS and CDR2 YYNGEE. The CDR3 here is CASSPNRGQTGEQYF. The CDR3, as DNA: TGTGCCAGCAGCCCGAATCGTGGACAGACCGGCGAGCAGTACTTC. The full variable domain, its missing parts supplied by reference TRBV9 and TRBJ2-7, is DSGVTQTPKHLITATGQRVTLRCSPRSGDLSVYWYQQSLDQGLQFLIQYYNGEERAKGNILERFSAQQFPDLHSELNLSSLELGDSALYFCASSPNRGQTGEQYFGPGTRLTVT.

The gene calls are TRBV5-6 and TRBJ2-1; 10 nucleotides line up with TRBD2. Germline V CDR1 and CDR2: SGHDT, YYEEEE. V was clipped by 3 bases and J by 6 bases; unmatched bases: 9. This CDR3 region has 16 residues. The CDR3 DNA follows: TGTGCCAGCAGCTCTGATCTAGCGGGGGAGCTCAATGAGCAGTTCTTC. Protein: CASSSDLAGELNEQFF. Using reference TRBV5-6 and TRBJ2-1 for the parts outside the CDR3, the full variable domain is DAGVTQSPTHLIKTRGQQVTLRCSPKSGHDTVSWYQQALGQGPQFIFQYYEEEERQRGNFPDRFSGHQFPNYSSELNVNALLLGDSALYLCASSSDLAGELNEQFFGPGTRLTVL.

CDR3 region: CASSPEAAYPGHYNEQFF. The CDR3 DNA follows: TGTGCCAGCAGTCCAGAGGCAGCGTACCCGGGACACTACAATGAGCAGTTCTTC. The genes are TRBV4-2 and TRBJ2-1; D is possibly TRBD1 (6 bases). Germline values: CDR1 LGHNA, CDR2 YNFKEQ. V was clipped by 6 bases and J by 3 bases, with 24 bases between them. CDR3 length: 18 residues.

The chain employs TRBV7-9 and TRBJ1-2; TRBD1 matches at 8 bases. Germline V gene lookup returns CDR1 SEHNR and CDR2 FQNEAQ (reference sequence). The CDR3 spans 16 residues. The ends lost 3 bases at V and 6 bases at J; junction bases unmatched: 12. The CDR3 nucleotides read TGTGCCAGCAGCTTTGTCGTGGACAGGGAGCGGGATGGCTACACCTTC. It translates to CASSFVVDRERDGYTF.

Worth noting for this clone: The identical CDR3 is also encoded by other nucleotide sequences in the sample. The J gene is TRBJ1-3, the V gene TRBV5-1; tentatively, D is TRBD1 (5 bases). Germline lookup yields CDR1 SGHRS and CDR2 YFSETQ. V lost 1 base, J lost 0 bases, and 5 bases lay in between. There are 14 residues in the CDR3. For the CDR3, the DNA is TGCGCCAGCAGCTTGCAGGGCTCTGGAAACACCATATATTTT. This gives the protein CASSLQGSGNTIYF.

The J gene is TRBJ1-3, the V gene TRBV6-5; weak D call: TRBD1 (5 bases). The CDR3 loop spans 13 amino acids. Trimming removed 5 bases at V and 4 bases at J, with 9 bases between. Germline values: CDR1 MNHEY, CDR2 SVGAGI. This chain's CDR3 is CASSAGGGNTIYF. CDR3 DNA sequence: TGTGCCAGCAGTGCCGGGGGGGGAAACACCATATATTTT.

This chain uses TRBV5-4 with TRBJ2-3, with 9 bases identical to TRBD2. V was pared by 0 bases and J by 6 bases, with 11 bases of the junction left unmatched. The CDR3 spans 17 residues. Germline assignment: CDR1 SGHNT and CDR2 YYREEE (reference sequence). The CDR3 nucleotides are TGTGCCAGCAGCTTGGGGGGCCTAGCGGGGTATAAGGATACGCAGTATTTT. It translates to CASSLGGLAGYKDTQYF.

Comment on this clone: In the same sample, other DNA sequences code for this CDR3. The genes are TRBV4-3 and TRBJ2-7; the D gene is possibly TRBD1 (5 bases). The germline V gene encodes CDR1 LGHNA and CDR2 YSLEER. There are 14 residues in the CDR3. V was shortened by 0 bases and J by 1 base, with 7 bases between the two germline ends. Here the CDR3 reads CASSQDSGSYEQYF. In DNA form, the CDR3 reads TGCGCCAGCAGCCAAGATTCAGGGTCCTACGAGCAGTACTTC.

The rearrangement links TRBV5-1 to TRBJ1-1; D gene uncertain. This CDR3 has 14 residues. The germline V gene encodes CDR1 SGHRS and CDR2 YFSETQ. Trimming stripped 0 bases from V and 1 base from J, with 7 bases between. The CDR3 coding sequence is TGCGCCAGCAGCTTGGGTCAGGAGAACACTGAAGCTTTCTTT. Translating gives CASSLGQENTEAFF.

CDR3 sequence (DNA): TGTGCCAGCAGCCCCGGGACAGCCAATTCACCCCTCCACTTT. It yields the protein CASSPGTANSPLHF. The chain links TRBV6-1 to TRBJ1-6; 7 nucleotides agree with TRBD1. Germline V gives CDR1 MNHNS, CDR2 SASEGT. J gave up 7 bases and V 6 bases, and 6 bases lay outside the gene matches. This CDR3 region has 14 residues.

Concerning this clone itself: Other DNA sequences within the sample encode an identical CDR3. The chain recombines TRBV9 with TRBJ1-4, with TRBD1 identical over 12 bases. Germline values: CDR1 SGDLS, CDR2 YYNGEE. V lost 0 bases, J lost 7 bases, and 4 bases stayed unmatched. This CDR3 is 16 amino acids long. The CDR3 here is CASSVGGTGGGEKLFF. The DNA of the CDR3 is TGTGCCAGCAGCGTAGGGGGGACAGGGGGCGGTGAAAAACTGTTTTTT.